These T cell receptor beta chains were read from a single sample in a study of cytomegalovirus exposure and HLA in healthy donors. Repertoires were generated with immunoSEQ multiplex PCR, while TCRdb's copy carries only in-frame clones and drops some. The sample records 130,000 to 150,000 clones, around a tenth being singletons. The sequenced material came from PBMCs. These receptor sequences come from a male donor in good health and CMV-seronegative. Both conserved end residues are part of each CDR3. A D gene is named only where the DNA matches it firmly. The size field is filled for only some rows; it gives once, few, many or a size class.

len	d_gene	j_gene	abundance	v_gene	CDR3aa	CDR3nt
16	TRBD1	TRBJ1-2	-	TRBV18	CASSPPLDRVSLGYTF	TGTGCCAGCTCACCACCCTTGGACAGGGTCTCCCTCGGCTACACCTTC
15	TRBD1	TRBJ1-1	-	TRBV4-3	CASSQVRQGDTEAFF	TGCGCCAGCAGCCAAGTGAGGCAGGGGGACACTGAAGCTTTCTTT
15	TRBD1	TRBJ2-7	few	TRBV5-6	CASSFPGQGLYEQYF	TGTGCCAGCAGCTTCCCAGGACAGGGCCTCTACGAGCAGTACTTC
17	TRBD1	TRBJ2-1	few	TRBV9	CASSTSVRTGAYNEQFF	TGTGCCAGCAGCACATCCGTTAGGACAGGAGCCTACAATGAGCAGTTCTTC
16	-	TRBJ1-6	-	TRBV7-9	CASSQGREAYNSPLHF	TGTGCCAGCAGCCAGGGAAGGGAGGCCTATAATTCACCCCTCCACTTT
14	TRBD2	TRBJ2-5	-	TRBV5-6	CASRRRGGIETQYF	TGTGCCAGCAGGAGACGGGGGGGCATAGAGACCCAGTACTTC
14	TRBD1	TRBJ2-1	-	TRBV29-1	CSGSGTGSYNEQFF	TGCAGCGGCTCCGGGACAGGCTCCTACAATGAGCAGTTCTTC
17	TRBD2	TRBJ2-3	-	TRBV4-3	CASSQEFAREVTDTQYF	TGCGCCAGCAGCCAAGAGTTTGCGCGGGAGGTTACAGATACGCAGTATTTT
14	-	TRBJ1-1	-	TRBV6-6	CASNRNREGTEAFF	TGTGCCAGCAATCGAAACAGGGAGGGCACTGAAGCTTTCTTT
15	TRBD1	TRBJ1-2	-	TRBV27	CASRGQGATNYGYTF	TGTGCCAGCAGAGGACAGGGGGCTACTAACTATGGCTACACCTTC
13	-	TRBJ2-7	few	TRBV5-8	CASSLYTSYEQYF	TGTGCCAGCAGCTTGTACACCTCCTACGAGCAGTACTTC
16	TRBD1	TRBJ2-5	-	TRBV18	CASSGPGTGGQETQYF	TGTGCCAGCTCAGGACCCGGGACAGGGGGTCAAGAGACCCAGTACTTC
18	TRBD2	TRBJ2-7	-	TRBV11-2	CASSLRWTSGGILYEQYF	TGTGCCAGCAGCTTACGCTGGACTAGCGGGGGGATCCTCTACGAGCAGTACTTC
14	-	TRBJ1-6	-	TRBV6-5	CASSYTGTGSPLHF	TGTGCCAGCAGTTACACGGGTACCGGATCACCCCTCCACTTT
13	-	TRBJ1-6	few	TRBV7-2	CASSLLFSSPLHF	TGTGCCAGCAGCTTACTCTTTTCTTCACCCCTCCACTTT
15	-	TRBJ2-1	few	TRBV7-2	CASSLGGVRLDEQFF	TGTGCCAGCAGCTTAGGGGGGGTAAGATTGGATGAGCAGTTCTTC
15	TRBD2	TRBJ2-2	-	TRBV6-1	CASSRLAGNTGELFF	TGTGCCAGCAGCCGCCTAGCGGGGAACACCGGGGAGCTGTTTTTT
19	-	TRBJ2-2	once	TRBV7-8	CASTTRGTRRGPLTGELFF	TGTGCCAGCACCACAAGGGGGACTAGGAGGGGGCCCCTTACCGGGGAGCTGTTTTTT
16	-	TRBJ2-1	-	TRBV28	CASSLEGDSAYNEQFF	TGTGCCAGCAGTTTAGAGGGAGATTCGGCCTACAATGAGCAGTTCTTC
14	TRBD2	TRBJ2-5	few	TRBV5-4	CASSLLAGEETQYF	TGTGCCAGCAGCTTACTAGCGGGGGAAGAGACCCAGTACTTC
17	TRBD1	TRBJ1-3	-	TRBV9	CASSLWTGGLSGNTIYF	TGTGCCAGCAGCCTTTGGACAGGGGGCTTGTCTGGAAACACCATATATTTT
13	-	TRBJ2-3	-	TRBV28	CASSSTSTDTQYF	TGTGCCAGCAGTTCGACAAGCACAGATACGCAGTATTTT
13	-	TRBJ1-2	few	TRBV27	CASSLTGRYGYTF	TGTGCCAGCAGTTTAACAGGACGTTATGGCTACACCTTC
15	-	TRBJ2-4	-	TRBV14	CASSRQMGAKNIQYF	TGTGCCAGCAGCCGACAGATGGGGGCCAAAAACATTCAGTACTTC